The rows below give T cell receptor beta chains drawn from one sample of a study of blood T cell repertoires in COVID-19. The data were produced by immunoSEQ multiplex PCR, yet TCRdb's version contains in-frame clones alone and is incomplete. The table includes a few hundred thousand clones, approximately 88% detected once. The material sequenced was peripheral blood. The receptors originated from a woman in her thirties with COVID-19, enrolled during active disease. Both conserved end residues are part of each CDR3. Fields, in order: CDR3 protein, CDR3 DNA, J gene, D gene, V gene, clone size. D genes are given only for firm matches. Clone size is not always given. Where it is, it says once, few, many or a class for expanded clones.

CDR3: CASSPLGGNSEAFF; DNA: TGCGCCAGCAGCCCCTTGGGGGGAAACTCTGAAGCTTTCTTT; J: TRBJ1-1; D: .; V: TRBV5-1; size: .
CDR3: CASSSTGTGSGYTF; DNA: TGTGCCAGCAGTTCCACCGGGACAGGCTCTGGCTACACCTTC; J: TRBJ1-2; D: TRBD1; V: TRBV2; size: .
CDR3: CASSPDRGSPLHF; DNA: TGTGCCAGCAGCCCTGACAGGGGTTCACCCCTCCACTTT; J: TRBJ1-6; D: TRBD1; V: TRBV4-2; size: .
CDR3: CASSRRDAGDSPLHF; DNA: TGTGCCAGCAGCCGCCGGGACGCAGGGGATTCACCCCTCCACTTT; J: TRBJ1-6; D: .; V: TRBV4-2; size: few
CDR3: CASSFLSGGQETQYF; DNA: TGTGCCAGCAGTTTTTTATCGGGGGGTCAAGAGACCCAGTACTTC; J: TRBJ2-5; D: TRBD2; V: TRBV27; size: .
CDR3: CASSIHGLETQYF; DNA: TGTGCCAGTAGTATTCACGGGTTGGAGACCCAGTACTTC; J: TRBJ2-5; D: .; V: TRBV19; size: .
CDR3: CASSTPGLAGGREQFF; DNA: TGTGCCAGCAGTACACCGGGACTAGCGGGGGGGCGGGAGCAGTTCTTC; J: TRBJ2-1; D: TRBD2; V: TRBV28; size: .
CDR3: CVSALRGGSNQPQHF; DNA: TGTGTCTCCGCCCTAAGGGGGGGTAGCAATCAGCCCCAGCATTTT; J: TRBJ1-5; D: .; V: TRBV11-3; size: .
CDR3: CASSFRGAGVYQETQYF; DNA: TGTGCCAGCAGCTTCCGGGGGGCCGGGGTGTACCAAGAGACCCAGTACTTC; J: TRBJ2-5; D: .; V: TRBV5-8; size: .
CDR3: CASSLSGTGYFSSGNTIYF; DNA: TGTGCCAGCAGTTTGAGCGGGACAGGGTATTTTAGCTCTGGAAACACCATATATTTT; J: TRBJ1-3; D: TRBD1; V: TRBV28; size: few
CDR3: CASSSRPGEAFF; DNA: TGTGCCAGCAGCTCGAGACCAGGTGAAGCTTTCTTT; J: TRBJ1-1; D: .; V: TRBV5-4; size: .
CDR3: CASSSIQGNTGELFF; DNA: TGCGCCAGCAGCAGCATCCAGGGTAACACCGGGGAGCTGTTTTTT; J: TRBJ2-2; D: .; V: TRBV5-1; size: .
CDR3: CASSGTGTAPETQYF; DNA: TGCGCCAGCAGCGGGACTGGGACAGCTCCCGAGACCCAGTACTTC; J: TRBJ2-5; D: .; V: TRBV5-1; size: .
CDR3: CASSLGGDQPQHF; DNA: TGTGCCAGCAGCTTGGGGGGGGATCAGCCCCAGCATTTT; J: TRBJ1-5; D: .; V: TRBV5-4; size: .
CDR3: CASSRRQGNSPLHF; DNA: TGTGCCAGCAGCAGACGACAGGGGAATTCACCCCTCCACTTT; J: TRBJ1-6; D: TRBD1; V: TRBV5-6; size: few
CDR3: CASSEIGRTGRRNTIYF; DNA: TGTGCCAGCAGTGAAATAGGGAGGACAGGGAGGAGGAACACCATATATTTT; J: TRBJ1-3; D: TRBD1; V: TRBV6-1; size: .
CDR3: CASSLPGRGNEKLFF; DNA: TGTGCCAGCAGTTTGCCGGGACGGGGGAATGAAAAACTGTTTTTT; J: TRBJ1-4; D: .; V: TRBV28; size: .
CDR3: CASSQEARQNGYTF; DNA: TGTGCCAGCAGCCAAGAGGCTCGACAGAACGGCTACACCTTC; J: TRBJ1-2; D: .; V: TRBV4-2; size: .
CDR3: CASSYSREGNYGYTF; DNA: TGTGCCAGCAGTTACTCACGGGAAGGTAACTATGGCTACACCTTC; J: TRBJ1-2; D: .; V: TRBV6-5; size: .
CDR3: CASEGGGNTIYF; DNA: TGTGCCAGCGAGGGGGGGGGAAACACCATATATTTT; J: TRBJ1-3; D: .; V: TRBV28; size: few
CDR3: CASSLRSADLTDTQYF; DNA: TGTGCCAGCAGCTTGAGAAGCGCCGACCTGACAGATACGCAGTATTTT; J: TRBJ2-3; D: .; V: TRBV5-4; size: .
CDR3: CASSHGTGGADYEQYF; DNA: TGTGCCAGCAGCCATGGGACAGGGGGCGCGGACTACGAGCAGTACTTC; J: TRBJ2-7; D: TRBD1; V: TRBV7-9; size: .
CDR3: CASNESGQASRQLGYTF; DNA: TGTGCCAGCAATGAATCTGGACAGGCATCCCGCCAATTGGGCTACACCTTC; J: TRBJ1-2; D: TRBD1; V: TRBV28; size: once
CDR3: CASSYKNTEAFF; DNA: TGTGCCAGTAGTTACAAGAACACTGAAGCTTTCTTT; J: TRBJ1-1; D: .; V: TRBV19; size: .
CDR3: CASSLTGYQPQHF; DNA: TGTGCCAGCTCCTTGACAGGATATCAGCCCCAGCATTTT; J: TRBJ1-5; D: .; V: TRBV6-5; size: .